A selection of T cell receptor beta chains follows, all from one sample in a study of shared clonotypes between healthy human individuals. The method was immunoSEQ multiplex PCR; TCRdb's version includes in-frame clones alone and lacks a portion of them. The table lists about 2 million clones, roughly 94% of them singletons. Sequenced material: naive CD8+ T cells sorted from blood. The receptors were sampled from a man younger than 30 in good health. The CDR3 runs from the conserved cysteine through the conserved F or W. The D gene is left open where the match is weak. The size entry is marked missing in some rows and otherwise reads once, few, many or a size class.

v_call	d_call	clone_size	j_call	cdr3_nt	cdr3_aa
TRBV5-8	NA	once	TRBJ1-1	TGTGCCAGCAGCTCCTACGGGGGGGGTGAAGCTTTCTTT	CASSSYGGGEAFF
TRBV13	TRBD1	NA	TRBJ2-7	TGTGCCAGCAGCTTGACAGGGGTCGCATACGAGCAGTACTTC	CASSLTGVAYEQYF
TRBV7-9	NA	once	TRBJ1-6	TGTGCCAGCACCCTCGGACCTAATTCACCCCTCCACTTT	CASTLGPNSPLHF
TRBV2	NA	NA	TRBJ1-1	TGTGCCAGCAGATCAGGGGTTGGGAACACTGAAGCTTTCTTT	CASRSGVGNTEAFF
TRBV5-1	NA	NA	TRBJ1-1	TGCGCCAGCAGCCCCCCAGGGACTCCTGAAGCTTTCTTT	CASSPPGTPEAFF
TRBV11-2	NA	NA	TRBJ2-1	TGTGCCAGCAGCTTATCGGGGGACCCCCGACCCAATGAGCAGTTCTTC	CASSLSGDPRPNEQFF
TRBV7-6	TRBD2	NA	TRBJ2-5	TGTGCCAGCAGCCCAGGACTAGCGGGAGTAGAGACCCAGTACTTC	CASSPGLAGVETQYF
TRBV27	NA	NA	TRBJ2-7	TGTGCCAGCAGCCGTGGATACGAGCAGTACTTC	CASSRGYEQYF
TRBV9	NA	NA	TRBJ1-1	TGTGCCAGCAGCGGTGACAGCGGCACTGAAGCTTTCTTT	CASSGDSGTEAFF
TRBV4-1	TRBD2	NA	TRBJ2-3	TGCGCCAGCAGCTACGATCTAGCTAGCGGGAGGACAGATACGCAGTATTTT	CASSYDLASGRTDTQYF
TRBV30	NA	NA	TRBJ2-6	TGTGCCTGGGAAGCTGGGGCCAACGTCCTGACTTTC	CAWEAGANVLTF
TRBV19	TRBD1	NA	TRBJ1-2	TGTGCCAGTACCGGACAGGTGGGCGCCTATGGCTACACCTTC	CASTGQVGAYGYTF
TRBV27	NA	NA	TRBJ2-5	TGTGCCAGCAGTTTAAGCCCAGGGGCGCAAGAGACCCAGTACTTC	CASSLSPGAQETQYF
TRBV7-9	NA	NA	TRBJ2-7	TGTGCCAGCAGCCTTCGAGGGTTGGGAAGCGAGCAGTACTTC	CASSLRGLGSEQYF
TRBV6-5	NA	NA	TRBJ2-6	TGTGCCAGCAGTTATGGCAGCTCTGGGGCCAACGTCCTGACTTTC	CASSYGSSGANVLTF
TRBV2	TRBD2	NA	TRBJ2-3	TGTGCCATAGGTCCAGCGGGGACCTCTAGCACAGATACGCAGTATTTT	CAIGPAGTSSTDTQYF
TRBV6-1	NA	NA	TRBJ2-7	TGTGCCAGCAGTGTGAGGCCGAGCTACGAGCAGTACTTC	CASSVRPSYEQYF
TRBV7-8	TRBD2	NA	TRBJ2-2	TGTGCCAGCAGCTTAGCGGGACTAGCGGGAGGGCGGAACACCGGGGAGCTGTTTTTT	CASSLAGLAGGRNTGELFF
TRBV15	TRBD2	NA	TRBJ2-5	TGTGCCACCAGTCCTGGACTAGCGGGAGACGAGACCCAGTACTTC	CATSPGLAGDETQYF
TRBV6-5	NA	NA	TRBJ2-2	TGTGCCAGCAGCCCACCCGAAGGCACCGGGGAGCTGTTTTTT	CASSPPEGTGELFF
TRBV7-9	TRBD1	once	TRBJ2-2	TGTGCCAGCAGCCACCCGGACAGGGACACCGGGGAGCTGTTTTTT	CASSHPDRDTGELFF
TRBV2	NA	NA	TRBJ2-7	TGTGCCAGCGGGAAAGCCTACGAGCAGTACTTC	CASGKAYEQYF
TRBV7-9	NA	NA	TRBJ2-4	TGTGCCAGCAGCTTAGGGACTTACGACGGGGACATTCAGTACTTC	CASSLGTYDGDIQYF
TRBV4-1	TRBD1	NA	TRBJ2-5	TGCGCCAGCAGCCAGGAGGACAGGGGGATTTTAGAGACCCAGTACTTC	CASSQEDRGILETQYF
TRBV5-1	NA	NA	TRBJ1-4	TGCGCCAGCAGCGTCAACAGGGCGATAAGGGAAAAACTGTTTTTT	CASSVNRAIREKLFF
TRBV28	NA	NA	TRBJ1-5	TGTGCCAGCAGTTTATCCCTGCGGCTCAATAGCAATCAGCCCCAGCATTTT	CASSLSLRLNSNQPQHF
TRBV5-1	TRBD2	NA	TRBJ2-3	TGCGCCAGCAGCCTAGGGCCGGGGGGGCCGGCAGATACGCAGTATTTT	CASSLGPGGPADTQYF
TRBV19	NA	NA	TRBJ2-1	TGTGCCAGTAGTATAGTAGGTACTACTCGAAGCTCCTACAATGAGCAGTTCTTC	CASSIVGTTRSSYNEQFF
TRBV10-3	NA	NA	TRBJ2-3	TGTGCCATCAGCAATCCCGACAGATCCGATACGCAGTATTTT	CAISNPDRSDTQYF
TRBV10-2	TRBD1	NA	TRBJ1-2	TGCGCCAGCAGTGAGCTCGGGACAGGGGGTTATAAGGATGGCTACACCTTC	CASSELGTGGYKDGYTF
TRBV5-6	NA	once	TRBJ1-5	TGTGCCAGCAGCTTGGGGGGATGGAATCAGCCCCAGCATTTT	CASSLGGWNQPQHF
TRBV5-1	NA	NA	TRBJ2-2	TGCGCCAGCTACCCAAGAGGGGACGCTCCGGGAACCGGGGAGCTGTTTTTT	CASYPRGDAPGTGELFF
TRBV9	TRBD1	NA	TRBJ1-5	TGTGCCAGCAGCCCAGGACAGGGGATAGGTCAGCCCCAGCATTTT	CASSPGQGIGQPQHF
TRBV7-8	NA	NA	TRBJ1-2	TGTGCCAGCAGCTTAGCCGGGACTAACTATGGCTACACCTTC	CASSLAGTNYGYTF
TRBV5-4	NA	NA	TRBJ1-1	TGTGCCAGCAGCGCAGGGTCTGTCGCTTTCTTT	CASSAGSVAFF
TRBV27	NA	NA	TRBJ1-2	TGTGCCAGCAGTGCCCGGGAACAGACTTACTATGGCTACACCTTC	CASSAREQTYYGYTF
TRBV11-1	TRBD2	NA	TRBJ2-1	TGTGCCAGCAGCTTCCCTGCGGGGGTCGGCGCTGAGCAGTTCTTC	CASSFPAGVGAEQFF
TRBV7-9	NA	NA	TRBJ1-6	TGTGCCAGCAGCTCCGGACGGATTGGCAGCTCCTATAATTCACCCCTCCACTTT	CASSSGRIGSSYNSPLHF
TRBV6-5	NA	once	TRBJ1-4	TGTGCCAGCAGTCGCGAAGGGAATGAAAAACTGTTTTTT	CASSREGNEKLFF
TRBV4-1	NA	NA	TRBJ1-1	TGCGCCAGCAGCCAAGACACGCCTTTGAACACTGAAGCTTTCTTT	CASSQDTPLNTEAFF
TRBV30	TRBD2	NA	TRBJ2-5	TGTGCCTGGACCCATACTACCCGACTAGCGGGTCAAGAGACCCAGTACTTC	CAWTHTTRLAGQETQYF
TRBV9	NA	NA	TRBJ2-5	TGTGCCAGCAGCGTAGGTGGGATAGGGGAGACCCAGTACTTC	CASSVGGIGETQYF
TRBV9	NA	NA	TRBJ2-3	TGTGCCAGCAGCGACCCTTGGGACCCAGATACGCAGTATTTT	CASSDPWDPDTQYF
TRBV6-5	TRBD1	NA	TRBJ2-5	TGTGCCAGCAGTTTTTGGGACAGGGGACAAGAGACCCAGTACTTC	CASSFWDRGQETQYF
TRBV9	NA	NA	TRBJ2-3	TGTGCCAGCAGCGCCCCCAGCACAGATACGCAGTATTTT	CASSAPSTDTQYF
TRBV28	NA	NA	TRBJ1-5	TGTGCCACCCCTCGGGAGGGGGATAATCAGCCCCAGCATTTT	CATPREGDNQPQHF
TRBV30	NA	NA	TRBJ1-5	TGTGCCTGGAGTTCTTGGGGGAATAGCAATCAGCCCCAGCATTTT	CAWSSWGNSNQPQHF
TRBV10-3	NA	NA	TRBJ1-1	TGTGCCATCAGTGAGTCTCCAGCGAACACTGAAGCTTTCTTT	CAISESPANTEAFF
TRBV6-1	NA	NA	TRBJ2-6	TGTGCCAGCAGTGTGACCTCTGGGGCCAACGTCCTGACTTTC	CASSVTSGANVLTF
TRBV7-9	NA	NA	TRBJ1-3	TGTGCCAGCAGCTTATCGACAGACCCTGGAAACACCATATATTTT	CASSLSTDPGNTIYF
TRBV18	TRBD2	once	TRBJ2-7	TGTGCCAGCTCACCCGGGCGGGAGGGCCCCTACGAGCAGTACTTC	CASSPGREGPYEQYF
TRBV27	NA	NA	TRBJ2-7	TGTGCCAGCAGTCCCGACGAGCGGGCCCTTGAGCAGTACTTC	CASSPDERALEQYF